This passage covers 20 T cell receptor beta chains from one sample sequenced in a study of PD-1 blockade in classical Hodgkin lymphoma. The method was immunoSEQ multiplex PCR; TCRdb's version includes in-frame clones alone and lacks a portion of them. The data hold 13,000 or so clones, with roughly 80% observed a single time. Relapse was seen in all patients after autologous stem cell transplantation, and brentuximab vedotin exposure was variable. Specimen: peripheral blood mononuclear cells (PBMCs), collected at baseline. All receptors derive from a human donor with classical Hodgkin lymphoma.

J is TRBJ2-1 and V is TRBV28; no reliable D call. Between the trimmed V and J ends, which lost 3 bases and 2 bases, there was a span of 14 bases. Germline-derived CDR1 and CDR2 are MDHEN and SYDVKM. This CDR3 is built from 16 residues. Here the CDR3 reads CASSFLQIPPYNEQFF. CDR3 bases: TGTGCCAGCAGTTTCCTACAAATCCCACCCTACAATGAGCAGTTCTTC.

The chain recombines TRBV6-7 with TRBJ1-1, with 9 bases that match TRBD1. TRBV6-7 is marked as an open reading frame, function uncertain. The trim removed 4 bases at V and 4 bases at J, leaving 10 bases unmatched. CDR3 length equals 16 residues. The CDR3 nucleotides read TGTGCCAGCAGTTTCACAGGGGGCTGGGGAGGCACTGAAGCTTTCTTT. This codes for CASSFTGGWGGTEAFF.

The rearrangement uses TRBV6-1 and TRBJ2-3, with 7 positions matching TRBD2. Germline CDR1 reads MNHNS; CDR2 reads SASEGT. Trimming at V came to 4 bases and at J to 2 bases, leaving 3 bases not matched to a gene. The CDR3 is 14 amino acids. This chain's CDR3 is CASSGAGHTDTQYF. The CDR3 DNA follows: TGTGCCAGCAGTGGAGCGGGGCACACAGATACGCAGTATTTT.

V is TRBV6-5 and J is TRBJ1-3, with D hard to call. The CDR3 runs 15 residues. Per germline, CDR1 MNHEY and CDR2 SVGAGI. V shed 2 bases and J shed 0 bases, with 8 bases lying between them. The CDR3 protein is CASSYLMDSGNTIYF. CDR3 in DNA: TGTGCCAGCAGTTACCTTATGGACTCTGGAAACACCATATATTTT.

On this clone: A read error may produce the germline difference seen at one junction end. V is TRBV5-1 and J is TRBJ2-3, with TRBD2 identical over 8 bases. CDR1 SGHRS and CDR2 YFSETQ come from the germline V gene. There are 15 residues in the CDR3. CDR3 nucleotides: TGCGCCCGCAGCTTGGGGGGGACTAGGGGCGATACGCAGTATTTT. Residues: CARSLGGTRGDTQYF.

This clone occurred a few times. The rearrangement links TRBV18 to TRBJ2-1; possibly TRBD2 for D (6 bases). V lost 6 bases and J lost 8, with 8 bases in between. This CDR3 region has 11 residues. Germline-derived CDR1 and CDR2 are KGHSH and LQKENI. CDR3 amino acids: CASSREYEQFF. The CDR3 DNA follows: TGTGCCAGCTCGCGGGAATATGAGCAGTTCTTC.

The chain has TRBV27 and TRBJ2-1; 7 bases agree with TRBD1. This CDR3 has 14 residues. The germline CDR1 and CDR2 sequences are MNHEY and SMNVEV (reference sequence). Trimming at V came to 6 bases and at J to 6 bases, leaving 8 bases not matched to a gene. CDR3 protein: CASSPRQGFNEQFF. DNA of the CDR3: TGTGCCAGCAGCCCACGACAGGGCTTCAATGAGCAGTTCTTC.

V usage is TRBV11-1 and J usage is TRBJ2-7; 9 nucleotides line up with TRBD1. CDR1 and CDR2 (germline): SGHAT, FQDESV (reference sequence). This CDR3 has 15 amino acids. With V trimmed by 5 bases and J by 5 bases, 10 bases remained unmatched. The chain's CDR3 is CASSRTGQGFDEQYF. CDR3 nucleotide sequence: TGTGCCAGCAGCCGGACGGGACAGGGTTTCGACGAGCAGTACTTC.

The V gene is TRBV7-9, the J gene TRBJ2-3, with TRBD1 matching 7 bases. Losses at the gene ends were 4 bases for V and 1 base for J; bases not matched to a gene: 5. Germline lookup yields CDR1 SEHNR and CDR2 FQNEAQ (reference sequence). There are 15 residues in the CDR3. The CDR3 nucleotides read TGTGCCAGCAGCTACCCGGGACAGCGCACAGATACGCAGTATTTT. Translation gives CASSYPGQRTDTQYF.

The V call is TRBV5-1, the J call TRBJ1-2; D is perhaps TRBD1 (5 bases). Trimming stripped 2 bases from V and 8 bases from J, with 16 bases between. CDR1 and CDR2 (germline): SGHRS, YFSETQ. The length of the CDR3 is 14 residues. The CDR3 nucleotides read TGCGCCAGCAGCTTAAAGGTGGGGGGGAGCGGCTACACCTTC. Encoded protein: CASSLKVGGSGYTF. Combining the CDR3 with reference TRBV5-1 and TRBJ1-2 gives the whole variable domain KAGVTQTPRYLIKTRGQQVTLSCSPISGHRSVSWYQQTPGQGLQFLFEYFSETQRNKGNFPGRFSGRQFSNSRSEMNVSTLELGDSALYLCASSLKVGGSGYTFGSGTRLTVV.

The chain couples TRBV11-1 to TRBJ2-7, with 9 bases fitting TRBD1. The V segment lost 6 bases and the J segment 0 bases; nucleotides outside the gene matches: 6. The CDR3 length is 15 residues. The germline CDR1 and CDR2 sequences are SGHAT and FQDESV (reference sequence). The CDR3 reads CASRQGQGLSYEQYF. CDR3 sequence (DNA): TGTGCCAGCAGACAGGGACAGGGCCTCTCCTACGAGCAGTACTTC.

CDR3 nucleotide sequence: TGTGCCAGCAGTTTATCCGGGAACCCTATTGAAGGATACGAGCAGTACTTC. Amino acid sequence: CASSLSGNPIEGYEQYF. The chain recombines TRBV28 with TRBJ2-7; a weak D match, TRBD2 (5 bases). CDR3 length equals 17 residues. V was trimmed by 1 base and J by 4 bases, leaving 20 bases between them. The germline gives CDR1 MDHEN, CDR2 SYDVKM.

This rearrangement joins TRBV18 to TRBJ2-1; D perhaps matches TRBD2 (5 bases). Germline loops: CDR1 KGHSH, CDR2 LQKENI. The CDR3 runs 14 residues. Trimming cost V 3 bases and J 6 bases, with 12 bases left between them. The CDR3 DNA reads as TGTGCCAGCTCACCCATAGGGCGGGTCAATGAGCAGTTCTTC. Its protein product is CASSPIGRVNEQFF.

The genes are TRBV11-2 and TRBJ1-1, with TRBD1 as a possible D gene (5 bases). The CDR3 covers 14 residues. The ends were cut back, 0 bases at V and 7 bases at J, with 12 bases in the middle. Germline loops: CDR1 SGHAT, CDR2 FQNNGV. CDR3 region: CASSLEGRGGEAFF. In nucleotides, the CDR3 is TGTGCCAGCAGCTTAGAGGGTCGGGGGGGTGAAGCTTTCTTT.

The chain employs TRBV6-1 and TRBJ2-2; TRBD1 agrees at 9 bases. The V and J ends lost 1 base and 1 base, in that order; junction bases with no gene match: 4. CDR1 and CDR2 (germline): MNHNS, SASEGT. The CDR3 spans 17 residues. The CDR3 sequence: CASSEGPTGGNTGELFF. CDR3 nucleotide sequence: TGTGCCAGCAGTGAAGGCCCGACAGGGGGGAACACCGGGGAGCTGTTTTTT.

In its sample, this clone was seen a few times. The CDR3 reads CASSGEAGANVLTF. DNA for the CDR3: TGTGCCAGCAGTGGGGAAGCTGGGGCCAACGTCCTGACTTTC. The genes are TRBV6-4 and TRBJ2-6; D is uncertain. V lost 4 bases and J lost 2, with 6 bases in between. Germline CDR1 MRHNA, CDR2 SNTAGT. This CDR3 has 14 residues.

This clone was observed a few times. The chain is built from TRBV6-1 and TRBJ2-1, with 13 nucleotides matching TRBD2. The germline CDR1 and CDR2 sequences are MNHNS and SASEGT. This CDR3 region has 14 residues. Losses at the gene ends were 6 bases for V and 7 bases for J; bases not matched to a gene: 3. The CDR3 bases are TGTGCCAGCAGCGGACTAGCGGGAGTAAATGAGCAGTTCTTC. Protein sequence: CASSGLAGVNEQFF.

This rearrangement joins TRBV15 to TRBJ2-2; 8 nucleotides match TRBD1. Germline assignment: CDR1 LNHNV and CDR2 YYDKDF (reference sequence). J gave up 7 bases and V 4 bases, and 8 bases lay outside the gene matches. The CDR3 is made up of 15 amino acids. The CDR3 DNA reads TGTGCCACCAGCACCCCGGGACAGGACCTCGGGGAGCTGTTTTTT. Translation gives CATSTPGQDLGELFF.

This clone was found a few times. The CDR3 DNA sequence: TGCAGCAAGCCTGGGAACTATGGCTACACCTTC. This gives the protein CSKPGNYGYTF. The V call is TRBV20-1, the J call TRBJ1-2; D remains ambiguous. The CDR3 length is 11 residues. From germline, CDR1 is DFQATT and CDR2 SNEGSKA (reference sequence).

This chain uses TRBV4-1 with TRBJ2-7; 7 bases line up with TRBD1. This CDR3 is 13 amino acids long. CDR1 is MGHRA and CDR2 is YSYEKL in the germline V gene. Losses at the gene ends were 0 bases for V and 4 bases for J; bases not matched to a gene: 0. In DNA form, the CDR3 reads TGCGCCAGCAGCCAAGACAGGGGGTACGAGCAGTACTTC. Translation gives CASSQDRGYEQYF.